This entry is about one T cell receptor (beta chain). Sequenced by immunoSEQ multiplex PCR; TCRdb stores in-frame clones only, minus some. The table records about 130,000 clones, around 90% of them present only once. The sample originates from a study of T cell responses to AZD1222 COVID-19 vaccine. V was shortened by 2 bases and J by 6 bases, with 9 bases between the two germline ends. This CDR3 comprises 13 residues. Germline lookup yields CDR1 MDHEN and CDR2 SYDVKM. The chain recombines TRBV28 with TRBJ2-3; D gene ambiguous. This specimen consisted of peripheral blood, obtained on day 0 of AZD1222 vaccination. The receptor was derived from an adult in good health. The CDR3 nucleotides read TGTGCCAGCAGTTTAACTACCCCGGATACGCAGTATTTT. As protein: CASSLTTPDTQYF.